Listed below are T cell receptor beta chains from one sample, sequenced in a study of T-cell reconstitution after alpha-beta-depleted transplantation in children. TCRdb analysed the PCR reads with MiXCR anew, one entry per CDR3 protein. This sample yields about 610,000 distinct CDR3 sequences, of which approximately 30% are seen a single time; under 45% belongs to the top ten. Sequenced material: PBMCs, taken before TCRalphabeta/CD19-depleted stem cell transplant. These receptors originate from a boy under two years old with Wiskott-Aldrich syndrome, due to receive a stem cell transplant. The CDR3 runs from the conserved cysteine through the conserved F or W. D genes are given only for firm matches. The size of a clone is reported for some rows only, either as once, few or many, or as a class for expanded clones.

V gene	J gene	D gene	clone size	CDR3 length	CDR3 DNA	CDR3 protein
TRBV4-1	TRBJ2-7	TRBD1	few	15	TGCGCCAGCAGCTACCAAAGGGACAGTCCCTACGAGCAGTACTTC	CASSYQRDSPYEQYF
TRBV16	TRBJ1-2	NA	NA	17	TGTGCCAGCAGCCAATTGACCTTGGCAGACTTCGAATATGGCTACACCTTC	CASSQLTLADFEYGYTF
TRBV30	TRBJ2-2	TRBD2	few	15	TGTGCCTACACACGATCGAGCGGGACCACCGGGGAGCTGTTTTTT	CAYTRSSGTTGELFF
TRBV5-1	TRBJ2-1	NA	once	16	TGCGCCAGCAGCTGGGGGAGCGGGACAATTTACAATGAGCAGTTCTTC	CASSWGSGTIYNEQFF
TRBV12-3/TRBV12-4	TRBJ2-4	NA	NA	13	TGTGCCAGCAGTGGTCCAGCCAAAAACATTCAGTACTTC	CASSGPAKNIQYF
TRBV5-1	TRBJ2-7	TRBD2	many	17	TGCGCCAGCAGCAGGACTAGCGGGAGGGCCACGTCCTACGAGCAGTACTTC	CASSRTSGRATSYEQYF
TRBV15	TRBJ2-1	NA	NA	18	TGTGCCACCAGCAGAGATCGGCTCCAAGCCAAAGGGGGCAATGAGCAGTTCTTC	CATSRDRLQAKGGNEQFF
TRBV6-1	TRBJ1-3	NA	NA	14	TGTGCTACAGCAGTAAGGATCTCTGGAAACACCATATATTTT	CATAVRISGNTIYF
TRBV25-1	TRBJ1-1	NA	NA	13	TGTGCCAGCACGGTGCCGGGGTACACTGAAGCTTTCTTT	CASTVPGYTEAFF
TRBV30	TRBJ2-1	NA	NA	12	NA	CAWSSGQGEQFF
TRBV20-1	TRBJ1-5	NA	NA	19	TGCAGTGCTAGCCGTAGGTGTGTAGGGACCGTCCATAGCAATCAGCCCCAGCATTTT	CSASRRCVGTVHSNQPQHF
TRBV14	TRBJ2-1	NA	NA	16	TGTGCCAGCAGCCAAGTTACGTGGGCACAACCCTATGAGCAGTTCTTC	CASSQVTWAQPYEQFF
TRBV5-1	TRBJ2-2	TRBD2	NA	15	TGCGCCAGCAGCTTGGGACTAGCTAGCGCCAGGGAGCTGTTTTTT	CASSLGLASARELFF
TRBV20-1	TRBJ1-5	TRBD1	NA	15	TGCAGTGCCCATAAGCCAGGGGGTGGCAATCAGCCCCAGCATTTT	CSAHKPGGGNQPQHF
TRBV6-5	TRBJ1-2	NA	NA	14	TGTGCCAGCAGTTACTCCGACGTTAACTATGGCTACACCTTC	CASSYSDVNYGYTF
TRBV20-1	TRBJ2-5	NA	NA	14	TGCAGTGCTAGTGAGGCAGGGAGGAAAGAGACCCAGTACTTC	CSASEAGRKETQYF
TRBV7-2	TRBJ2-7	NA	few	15	TGTGCCAGCAGCTTAGTCGAGCTAGCTGTCTACGAGCAGTACTTC	CASSLVELAVYEQYF
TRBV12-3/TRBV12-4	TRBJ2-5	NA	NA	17	TGTGCCAGCAGTTTAGTACTCGGGCACGCCCTTCCAGAGACCCAGTACTTC	CASSLVLGHALPETQYF
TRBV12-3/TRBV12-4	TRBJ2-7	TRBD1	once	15	TGTGCCAGCAGAAAGACCGGGACAGGGACCTACGAGCAGTACTTC	CASRKTGTGTYEQYF
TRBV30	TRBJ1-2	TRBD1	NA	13	TGTGCCTGGAGTAGGGACAGAACCTATGGCTACACCTTC	CAWSRDRTYGYTF
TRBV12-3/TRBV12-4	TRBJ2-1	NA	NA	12	TGTGCCAGCAGTTTAAAATCGACTGCGAAGTTCTTC	CASSLKSTAKFF
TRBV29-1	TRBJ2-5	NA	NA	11	TGCAGTACTAGCTTGGCAGAGACCCAGTACTTC	CSTSLAETQYF
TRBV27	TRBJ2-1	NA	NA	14	TGTGCCAGCAGGCTCCGGGCCCTTAGCAATGAGCAGTTCTTC	CASRLRALSNEQFF
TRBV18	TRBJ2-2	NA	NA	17	TGTGCCAGCTCACCACTGATGGGGGGCGCCCCCACCGGGGAGCTGTTTTTT	CASSPLMGGAPTGELFF
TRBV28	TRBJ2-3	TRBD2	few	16	TGTGCCACCAGCGGGGCTAGCGGGAGGGGCACAGATACGCAGTATTTT	CATSGASGRGTDTQYF